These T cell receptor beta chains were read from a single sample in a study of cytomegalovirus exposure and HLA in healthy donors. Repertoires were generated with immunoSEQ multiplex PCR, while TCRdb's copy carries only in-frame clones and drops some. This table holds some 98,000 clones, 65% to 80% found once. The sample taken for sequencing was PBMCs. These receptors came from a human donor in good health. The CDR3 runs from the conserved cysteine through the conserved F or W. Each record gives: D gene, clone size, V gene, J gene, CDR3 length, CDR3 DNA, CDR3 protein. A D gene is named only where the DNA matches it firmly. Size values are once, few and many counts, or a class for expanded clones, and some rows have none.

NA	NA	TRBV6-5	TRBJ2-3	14	TGTGCCAGCAGTTACAGGCTAGCGAGAGATACGCAGTATTTT	CASSYRLARDTQYF
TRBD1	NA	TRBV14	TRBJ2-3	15	TGTGCCAGCAGCCTACGGACAGGGGGCAAAGATACGCAGTATTTT	CASSLRTGGKDTQYF
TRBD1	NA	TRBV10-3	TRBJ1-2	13	TGTGCCATCAGTGAGTCGACAGGGCAGGGCTACACCTTC	CAISESTGQGYTF
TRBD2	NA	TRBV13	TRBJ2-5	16	TGTGCCAGCAGCACAAAAAGCGGGAGTACACGGGAGACCCAGTACTTC	CASSTKSGSTRETQYF
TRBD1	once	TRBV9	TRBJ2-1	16	TGTGCCAGCAGCTCCCCGCGAAGACAGGGGGTAGATGAGCAGTTCTTC	CASSSPRRQGVDEQFF
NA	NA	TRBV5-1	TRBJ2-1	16	TGCGCCAGCAGCGAAGCGGGGACACGCATATACAATGAGCAGTTCTTC	CASSEAGTRIYNEQFF
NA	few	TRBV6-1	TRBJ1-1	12	TGTGCCAGCAGTGAATACGCCCGGGGGGCTTTCTTT	CASSEYARGAFF
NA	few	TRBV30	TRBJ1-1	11	TGTGCCTGGAGTGTACTAGGGGAAGCTTTCTTT	CAWSVLGEAFF
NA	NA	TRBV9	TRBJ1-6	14	TGTGCCAGCAGCGTAGGTTCTCCCGGGGGAACCCTCCACTTT	CASSVGSPGGTLHF
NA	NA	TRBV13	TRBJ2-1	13	TGTGCCAGCAGCCCAGGTGTCTACAATGAGCAGTTCTTC	CASSPGVYNEQFF
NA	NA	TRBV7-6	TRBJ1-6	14	TGTGCCAGCAGCTTACGGTCGAGAGGCTCACCCCTCCACTTT	CASSLRSRGSPLHF
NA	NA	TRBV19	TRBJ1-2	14	TGTGCCAGTCGGGAGGGACAACTCAACTATGGCTACACCTTC	CASREGQLNYGYTF
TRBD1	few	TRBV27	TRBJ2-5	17	TGTGCCAGCAGTTTCGGGGTGGGGGACAGGGGGAGAGAGACCCAGTACTTC	CASSFGVGDRGRETQYF
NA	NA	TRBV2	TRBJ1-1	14	TGTGCCAGCAGTGAACAGGGCACGAACACTGAAGCTTTCTTT	CASSEQGTNTEAFF
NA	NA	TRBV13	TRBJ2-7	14	TGTGCCAGCAGCTTCCCCAGGGGAGTGGGGGAGCAGTACTTC	CASSFPRGVGEQYF
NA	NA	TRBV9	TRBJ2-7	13	TGTGCCAGCAGCGTAGCCGGGGACTACGAGCAGTACTTC	CASSVAGDYEQYF
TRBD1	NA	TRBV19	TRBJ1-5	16	TGTGCCAGTAGTCCCCTACGGACAGGGGGTCTTGAGCCCCAGCATTTT	CASSPLRTGGLEPQHF
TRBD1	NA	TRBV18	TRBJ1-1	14	TGTGCCAGCGCACCGGGACAGCCGGCGGGTGAAGCTTTCTTT	CASAPGQPAGEAFF